These 15 T cell receptor beta chains originate from one sample sequenced in a study of cytomegalovirus exposure and HLA in healthy donors. In the PCR, 60 Vbeta and 13 Jbeta primers were used. Measured with immunoSEQ multiplex PCR; TCRdb has only the in-frame clones, and not every one. This sample has approximately 200,000 clones, with under 80% found just once. Input material: PBMCs. These receptors originate from a man under 40 in good health and CMV-seropositive.

The gene calls are TRBV25-1 and TRBJ2-5, with 7 bases identical to TRBD1. The germline V gene has CDR1 MGHDK and CDR2 SYGVNS. The V and J ends lost 6 bases and 5 bases, in that order; junction bases with no gene match: 9. The CDR3 contains 14 residues. In nucleotides, the CDR3 is TGTGCCAGCAGGCCTGAGGGGGCCAGGGAGACCCAGTACTTC. As protein: CASRPEGARETQYF.

This sequence joins TRBV27 and TRBJ2-7; D is unclear. The CDR3 covers 16 residues. Per the germline V gene, CDR1 is MNHEY and CDR2 is SMNVEV (reference sequence). Trimming took off 0 bases at V and 2 bases at J, with 14 bases between the two ends. CDR3: CASSLSFGYKAYEQYF. Written as DNA, the CDR3 is TGTGCCAGCAGTTTATCGTTCGGGTATAAAGCCTACGAGCAGTACTTC.

This chain links TRBV5-6 with TRBJ2-1; the D gene is possibly TRBD2 (5 bases). The CDR3 extends over 13 amino acids. V lost 3 bases, J lost 8 bases, and 12 bases lay in between. Germline CDR1 is SGHDT and CDR2 is YYEEEE. CDR3 DNA: TGTGCCAGCAGCTCAGTGATCGGGGATGAGCAGTTCTTC. It specifies CASSSVIGDEQFF.

The genes are TRBV7-3 and TRBJ2-5, with 9 bases matching TRBD1. CDR1 and CDR2 from the germline V gene are SGHTA and FQGTGA. The J segment lost 0 bases and the V segment lost 2 bases, leaving 10 bases of the junction unmatched. This CDR3 is built from 18 residues. The chain's CDR3 is CASSLLGQGNFNQETQYF. The DNA of the CDR3 is TGTGCCAGCAGCTTACTGGGACAGGGAAACTTCAACCAAGAGACCCAGTACTTC.

Here the CDR3 reads CASSVGRDRGKEQYF. In nucleotides, the CDR3 is TGTGCCAGCAGCGTGGGCCGGGACAGGGGTAAGGAGCAGTACTTC. This sequence joins TRBV9 and TRBJ2-7; TRBD1 agrees at 10 bases. Germline values: CDR1 SGDLS, CDR2 YYNGEE. V lost 2 bases and J lost 7; bases outside the gene matches: 9. CDR3 length: 15 residues.

Notes on this clone: The junction differs from germline at one of its ends, possibly a read error. The chain employs TRBV7-9 and TRBJ2-3; weak D call: TRBD2 (6 bases). This CDR3 has 15 residues. Germline lookup yields CDR1 SEHNR and CDR2 FQNEAQ (reference sequence). As DNA, the CDR3 is TGTTCCAGCAGTCCGGGGGTCTTAAGCACAGATACGCAGTATTTT. This gives the protein CSSSPGVLSTDTQYF.

This rearrangement joins TRBV7-8 to TRBJ1-5; D may be TRBD1 (5 bases). Trimming took off 4 bases at V and 2 bases at J, with 12 bases between the two ends. The CDR3 has 15 amino acids. From germline, CDR1 is SGHVS and CDR2 FQNEAQ. The CDR3 DNA sequence: TGTGCCAGCAGCTCGCAGGGCCGAGGCAATCAGCCCCAGCATTTT. The encoded protein is CASSSQGRGNQPQHF. Full variable domain (missing parts from reference TRBV7-8 and TRBJ1-5): GAGVSQSPRYKVAKRGQDVALRCDPISGHVSLFWYQQALGQGPEFLTYFQNEAQLDKSGLPSDRFFAERPEGSVSTLKIQRTQQEDSAVYLCASSSQGRGNQPQHFGDGTRLSIL.

This chain connects TRBV29-1 to TRBJ1-5; 9 nucleotides line up with TRBD1. Per germline, CDR1 SQVTM and CDR2 ANQGSEA. This CDR3 comprises 13 residues. V lost 7 bases and J lost 3; bases outside the gene matches: 4. The CDR3 protein is CSGGQGLNQPQHF. CDR3 DNA: TGCAGCGGGGGACAGGGACTCAATCAGCCCCAGCATTTT.

The V and J genes are TRBV28 and TRBJ2-7, with D unresolved. In germline, CDR1 is MDHEN, CDR2 SYDVKM. This CDR3 spans 14 amino acids. With 3 bases removed from V and 4 bases from J, the gap between germline ends came to 13 bases. The CDR3 is CASSFNFQAYEQYF. The CDR3 DNA sequence: TGTGCCAGCAGTTTTAATTTCCAGGCGTACGAGCAGTACTTC.

The gene calls are TRBV27 and TRBJ2-4; 9 bases are a match to TRBD2. Looked up from germline, CDR1 is MNHEY and CDR2 is SMNVEV (reference sequence). This CDR3 is built from 15 residues. V lost 3 bases, J lost 0 bases, and 0 bases stayed unmatched. The CDR3 loop reads CASSLTSGAKNIQYF. CDR3 DNA: TGTGCCAGCAGTTTGACTAGCGGAGCCAAAAACATTCAGTACTTC.

This clone was counted once. This chain links TRBV9 with TRBJ2-3; 10 bases line up with TRBD2. V gave up 2 bases and J gave up 6 bases; unmatched junction bases: 15. Germline assignment: CDR1 SGDLS and CDR2 YYNGEE. The CDR3 has 18 amino acids. CDR3 DNA: TGTGCCAGCAGCGTCGCCCCGGGACTAGCGTATGGGGCGGATACGCAGTATTTT. This sequence encodes CASSVAPGLAYGADTQYF.

CDR3 protein: CASSQEAGLNTGELFF. DNA of the CDR3: TGCGCCAGCAGCCAAGAGGCAGGGCTGAACACCGGGGAGCTGTTTTTT. The chain joins TRBV4-3 to TRBJ2-2; a weak D match, TRBD1 (5 bases). The germline gives CDR1 LGHNA, CDR2 YSLEER. CDR3 length equals 16 residues. V gave up 0 bases and J gave up 1 base, with 9 bases separating them.

Only one count was recorded for this clone. This chain links TRBV14 with TRBJ2-7, with a possible D match to TRBD2 (7 bases). V gave up 0 bases and J gave up 2 bases, with 17 bases separating them. The CDR3 spans 17 residues. Germline assignment: CDR1 SGHDN and CDR2 FVKESK. The CDR3 DNA reads as TGTGCCAGCAGCCAAGATAGGGAGGTGGGGGGGCCCTACGAGCAGTACTTC. It is translated as CASSQDREVGGPYEQYF.

CDR3 residues: CASSRQGNSNQPQHF. Written as DNA, the CDR3 is TGTGCCAGCAGTCGTCAGGGGAATAGCAATCAGCCCCAGCATTTT. The chain combines TRBV6-5 with TRBJ1-5; the D gene is possibly TRBD1 (6 bases). The germline V and J ends were trimmed by 5 bases and 0 bases, with 11 bases remaining between them. Germline values: CDR1 MNHEY, CDR2 SVGAGI. CDR3 length equals 15 residues.

The chain has TRBV6-5 and TRBJ2-7, with D possibly TRBD1 on 5 matching bases. Germline V gene lookup returns CDR1 MNHEY and CDR2 SVGAGI. The V and J ends lost 0 bases and 2 bases respectively, with 8 bases between them. The CDR3 has 14 residues. For the CDR3, the DNA is TGTGCCAGCAGTTACTCGCAGGGCCCCTACGAGCAGTACTTC. It translates to CASSYSQGPYEQYF.